This TCR beta chain was sequenced in a study of cytomegalovirus exposure and HLA in healthy donors. Study results and caveats: Near-uniform donor sequencing depth was presumed by presence/absence analyses. Reportedly, HLA-A and HLA-B alleles of most subjects were accurately predicted from TCR beta.

This clone came up a few times. Antigen unknown. Germline V gene sequence: CDR1 KGHSH, CDR2 LQKENI. With 3 bases clipped from V and 7 bases from J, the junction kept 4 bases outside the gene matches. This CDR3 region has 14 residues. The PCR contained 60 Vbeta and 13 Jbeta primers. TCRdb keeps only in-frame clones here, not all; method: immunoSEQ multiplex PCR. The top ten hold 2% to 2.5% of the sample, which has nearly 110,000 clones, about 84% seen once. The TCR comes from a man aged 25-40 years in good health and CMV-seronegative. The specimen was PBMCs. The J gene is TRBJ2-1, the V gene TRBV18; TRBD2 aligns across 9 bases. CDR3 coding DNA: TGTGCCAGCTCACCGGGACTAGCACAGAATGAGCAGTTCTTC. It encodes CASSPGLAQNEQFF.